This T cell receptor (beta chain) was obtained from a study of T cells in Graves' hyperthyroidism and ophthalmopathy. For this clonotype: Its antigen remains unidentified.

Overall study results and limits: Most expanded thyroid clonotypes above 0.001 also appeared in blood.

Amplified TCR beta CDR3 regions derived from RNA transcripts. First-round RT-PCR with HTBI primers amplified the TCR CDR3 region. TCRdb analysed the multiplex PCR reads with MiXCR anew, one entry per CDR3 protein. Among over 500,000 distinct CDR3 sequences listed, 14% were seen once. Stable Graves' hyperthyroidism denoted no ophthalmopathy progression over 18 months. Fresh peripheral blood, roughly 10 ml, was the source of the PBMCs. There are 15 residues in the CDR3. The V gene end was trimmed by 4 bases and the J gene end by 3 bases; junction bases not matched to a gene: 6. Germline CDR1 is LNHDA and CDR2 is SQIVND (reference sequence).

V and J are TRBV19 and TRBJ2-7; 10 bases are a match to TRBD1. The clonotype was recovered from a woman aged 35 to 49 with Graves' hyperthyroidism. The sample was blood. The CDR3 bases are TGTGCCAGTAGTAAGACGGACAGGGGGAGCTACGAGCAGTACTTC. Translated: CASSKTDRGSYEQYF.